A single sample gave rise to the 5 T cell receptor beta chains below, sequenced in a study of blood T cell repertoires in COVID-19. Measured with immunoSEQ multiplex PCR; TCRdb has only the in-frame clones, and not every one. The profile shows fewer than 200,000 clones, about 88% of them singletons. The material sequenced was PBMCs or T cells enriched from blood (not recorded which). The receptors stem from a woman between 18 and 30 years old who had recovered from COVID-19.

This clone showed up just once. In DNA form, the CDR3 reads TGTGCCAGCAGCCCACAGACTAGTTTCTCAACGGGCGAGCAGTACTTC. Translated, it gives CASSPQTSFSTGEQYF. This chain uses TRBV3-1 (or the pseudogene TRBV3-2) with TRBJ2-7, with D tentatively TRBD2 (6 bases). This CDR3 comprises 16 residues. Trimming left V 4 bases short and J 6 bases short, with 22 bases between. The V gene's germline CDR1 is LGHDT and CDR2 YNNKEL (reference sequence).

The chain combines TRBV9 with TRBJ2-1, with 9 bases lining up with TRBD1. The V and J ends lost 2 bases and 7 bases, in that order; junction bases with no gene match: 4. Germline values: CDR1 SGDLS, CDR2 YYNGEE. The CDR3 extends over 14 amino acids. The CDR3 bases are TGTGCCAGCAGCGTGTGGACAGGGGAGAATGAGCAGTTCTTC. Protein: CASSVWTGENEQFF. Drawing the rest from reference TRBV9 and TRBJ2-1, the complete variable domain is DSGVTQTPKHLITATGQRVTLRCSPRSGDLSVYWYQQSLDQGLQFLIQYYNGEERAKGNILERFSAQQFPDLHSELNLSSLELGDSALYFCASSVWTGENEQFFGPGTRLTVL.

This chain joins TRBV11-2 and TRBJ2-5, with TRBD2 as a possible D gene (5 bases). The length of the CDR3 is 13 residues. Germline CDR1 SGHAT, CDR2 FQNNGV. V was pared by 6 bases and J by 9 bases, with 17 bases between. This chain's CDR3 is CASSQDWELSQYF. CDR3 DNA sequence: TGTGCCAGCAGTCAGGACTGGGAGCTCTCCCAGTACTTC.

The chain has TRBV28 and TRBJ1-2; no firm D call. This CDR3 is built from 17 residues. V was clipped by 3 bases and J by 0 bases, with 17 bases between them. From germline, CDR1 is MDHEN and CDR2 SYDVKM. The DNA for the CDR3 is TGTGCCAGCAGTTTTTTCTCCCCTGTTTTAGCTAACTATGGCTACACCTTC. Its translation is CASSFFSPVLANYGYTF.

The rearrangement uses TRBV30 and TRBJ2-3; TRBD2 matches 7 bases. Germline CDR1 reads GTSNPN; CDR2 reads SVGIG (reference sequence). The junction had 13 bases not matched to a gene; V was cut back by 6 bases and J by 1 base. The CDR3 contains 16 residues. CDR3 nucleotides: TGTGCCTGTACGGACTCGGGACTATGGGGCACAGATACGCAGTATTTT. Translated: CACTDSGLWGTDTQYF.